The present T cell receptor beta chain was sequenced within a study of CD8 T cells in ankylosing spondylitis. J lost 1 base, V lost 3 bases, and 9 bases had no gene match. The CDR3 runs 18 residues. This clonotype was detected only a few times. TCRdb reanalysed the 5' RACE reads using MiXCR and keeps one entry per CDR3 protein. The table shows 160,000 or so distinct CDR3 sequences, with around 8.9% occurring only once. The chain joins TRBV12-3 or TRBV12-4 to TRBJ2-2, with TRBD1 identical over 9 bases. The source is a female donor with ankylosing spondylitis or in good health (not recorded which). Input material: blood, either unsorted or a sorted T cell fraction (not recorded which). The CDR3 protein is CASSFNRGRGLNTGELFF. The CDR3 nucleotides are TGTGCCAGCAGTTTTAACAGGGGGCGTGGGTTGAACACCGGGGAGCTGTTTTTT.